These 14 T cell receptor beta chains were sequenced from one sample in a study of Ad26.COV2.S vaccination and SARS-CoV-2 variants. Treatment given: roughly 18 received Ad26.COV2.S at low or high dose, single or two shots; roughly five received placebo; per-sample allocation not given. All samples were drawn on day 63, counting from the first vaccine or placebo injection. TCRdb's table, derived via immunoSEQ multiplex PCR, lists solely in-frame clones and lacks some. This sample has roughly 700,000 clones, with roughly nine tenths found just once. The material sequenced was peripheral blood, taken in a trial of Ad26.COV2.S vaccine versus placebo. The receptors originated from a person between 18 and 59 years old who received the Ad26.COV2.S COVID-19 vaccine or a placebo.

The rearrangement uses TRBV2 and TRBJ2-7; the match to TRBD1 covers 7 bases. CDR1 SNHLY and CDR2 FYNNEI come from the germline V gene. The CDR3 totals 12 residues. The V and J ends lost 7 bases and 1 base, in that order; junction bases with no gene match: 1. CDR3 nucleotides: TGTGCCAGCAACAGGGGATCCTACGAGCAGTACTTC. It is translated as CASNRGSYEQYF.

This chain joins TRBV24-1 and TRBJ2-3, with D possibly TRBD2 on 7 matching bases. V was trimmed by 9 bases and J by 0 bases, leaving 15 bases between them. Germline loops: CDR1 KGHDR, CDR2 SFDVKD. The length of the CDR3 is 15 residues. Here the CDR3 DNA reads TGTGCCACCTCTTTGGGGGGGCTGAGCACAGATACGCAGTATTTT. Protein product: CATSLGGLSTDTQYF.

J is TRBJ2-7 and V is TRBV6-2 or TRBV6-3, with a tentative D call TRBD2 (6 bases). The CDR3 has 15 amino acids. Per the germline V gene, CDR1 is MNHEY and CDR2 is SVGEGT. Trimming left V 2 bases short and J 9 bases short, with 20 bases between. CDR3 sequence reads: CASSYGRLVNSRQYF. In DNA, the CDR3 is TGTGCCAGCAGTTACGGGCGACTAGTGAACTCCCGGCAGTACTTC.

The chain joins TRBV30 to TRBJ1-5; 8 bases fit TRBD1. The CDR3 sequence is 14 residues long. Germline V CDR1 and CDR2: GTSNPN, SVGIG (reference sequence). J was trimmed by 6 bases and V by 3 bases; bases with no gene match: 7. The CDR3 loop is CAWSGQGGFQPQHF. The CDR3 DNA reads as TGTGCCTGGAGCGGACAGGGAGGGTTTCAGCCCCAGCATTTT.

This chain uses TRBV30 with TRBJ2-3, with 10 nucleotides matching TRBD2. Germline loops: CDR1 GTSNPN, CDR2 SVGIG (reference sequence). Unmatched junction bases numbered 12, after V lost 8 bases and J lost 1 base. The CDR3 is 16 residues long. CDR3 sequence (DNA): TGTGCCGGGAAGCGGGGGGGCGTTTGGGGCACAGATACGCAGTATTTT. Its protein is CAGKRGGVWGTDTQYF.

The V call is TRBV7-9, the J call TRBJ1-4, with D maybe TRBD1 (5 bases). Trimming stripped 3 bases from V and 3 bases from J, with 11 bases between. Germline V gene lookup returns CDR1 SEHNR and CDR2 FQNEAQ (reference sequence). CDR3 size: 15 residues. CDR3 residues: CASSFQGVPNEKLFF. The CDR3 DNA is TGTGCCAGCAGCTTTCAAGGGGTACCTAATGAAAAACTGTTTTTT.

The chain links TRBV4-3 to TRBJ1-2, with D tentatively TRBD1 (5 bases). Trimming shortened V by 1 base and J by 8 bases, and 11 bases separated the two germline ends. This CDR3 is built from 13 residues. Per germline, CDR1 LGHNA and CDR2 YSLEER. Written as DNA, the CDR3 is TGCGCCAGCAGCCAAGGGGGGACGAGGGGCTACACCTTC. It encodes CASSQGGTRGYTF.

V gene TRBV19 combines with J gene TRBJ1-5; D is perhaps TRBD1 (5 bases). CDR1 and CDR2 from the germline V gene are LNHDA and SQIVND (reference sequence). The CDR3 sequence is 15 residues long. Trimming removed 2 bases from V and 2 bases from J, with 10 bases in between. The chain's CDR3 is CASSISQGGNQPQHF. The CDR3 nucleotides read TGTGCCAGTAGTATAAGCCAGGGAGGCAATCAGCCCCAGCATTTT.

The chain uses TRBV10-3 and TRBJ2-5, with D perhaps matching TRBD1 (5 bases). With 5 bases removed from V and 0 bases from J, the gap between germline ends came to 7 bases. Germline assignment: CDR1 ENHRY and CDR2 SYGVKD. The CDR3 contains 13 residues. The CDR3 bases are TGTGCCATCAGTTCAGGGAACCAAGAGACCCAGTACTTC. Protein: CAISSGNQETQYF.

This chain links TRBV19 with TRBJ2-2; 12 bases are shared with TRBD2. CDR1 is LNHDA, CDR2 SQIVND, per germline (reference sequence). J lost 3 bases, V lost 8 bases, and 13 bases had no gene match. There are 18 residues in the CDR3. CDR3 DNA sequence: TGTGCCAGTCAACCGGGACTAGCGGGTGGTATGGACACCGGGGAGCTGTTTTTT. Its protein is CASQPGLAGGMDTGELFF.

V usage is TRBV18 and J usage is TRBJ2-7; D might be TRBD2 (5 bases). The V gene's germline CDR1 is KGHSH and CDR2 LQKENI. There are 16 residues in the CDR3. Trimming shortened V by 3 bases and J by 0 bases, and 15 bases separated the two germline ends. CDR3 loop: CASSPGAREPSYEQYF. The CDR3 DNA reads TGTGCCAGCTCACCTGGAGCCCGGGAACCCTCCTACGAGCAGTACTTC.

The chain has TRBV30 and TRBJ2-7; no firm D call. Germline values: CDR1 GTSNPN, CDR2 SVGIG (reference sequence). V was pared by 0 bases and J by 0 bases, with 15 bases between. The CDR3 is 16 amino acids. CDR3 region: CAWSVRTMGLSYEQYF. The CDR3 DNA reads as TGTGCCTGGAGTGTACGGACCATGGGTCTCTCCTACGAGCAGTACTTC.

This rearrangement joins TRBV2 to TRBJ2-7; 8 bases map to TRBD1. Germline CDR1 reads SNHLY; CDR2 reads FYNNEI. This CDR3 has 14 amino acids. The junction had 4 bases not matched to a gene; V was cut back by 1 base and J by 5 bases. The CDR3 sequence is CASSEEVTGDEQYF. The CDR3, as DNA: TGTGCCAGCAGTGAAGAGGTGACAGGGGACGAGCAGTACTTC.

This chain uses TRBV7-9 with TRBJ2-3, with 7 bases identical to TRBD2. CDR1 and CDR2 (germline): SEHNR, FQNEAQ (reference sequence). Losses at the gene ends were 5 bases for V and 0 bases for J; bases not matched to a gene: 8. The CDR3 loop spans 16 amino acids. The CDR3 spells CASSTGLTDSTDTQYF. The CDR3 nucleotides are TGTGCCAGCAGCACGGGACTAACCGATAGCACAGATACGCAGTATTTT.